The T cell receptor beta chain described here comes from a study of cytomegalovirus exposure and HLA in healthy donors. This clone is a singleton in its sample. PCR primers comprised 60 Vbeta and 13 Jbeta primers. This table comes from immunoSEQ multiplex PCR, and its TCRdb copy is limited to in-frame clones, with some not included. Of 150,000 to 200,000 clones listed, approximately 72% are singletons. Germline V gene sequence: CDR1 MDHEN, CDR2 SYDVKM. The CDR3 consists of 14 residues. The V gene lost 2 bases and the J gene lost 4 bases, with 11 bases spanning the gap. This sequence joins TRBV28 and TRBJ1-1; tentative D call: TRBD1 (5 bases). The sequence came from a man in his fifties or sixties in good health and CMV-seronegative. Material: PBMCs. The CDR3 sequence is CASSLSRASTEAFF. CDR3 coding DNA: TGTGCCAGCAGTTTAAGCAGGGCGAGCACTGAAGCTTTCTTT. Full variable domain (missing parts from reference TRBV28 and TRBJ1-1): DVKVTQSSRYLVKRTGEKVFLECVQDMDHENMFWYRQDPGLGLRLIYFSYDVKMKEKGDIPEGYSVSREKKERFSLILESASTNQTSMYLCASSLSRASTEAFFGQGTRLTVV.